The source of this T cell receptor (beta chain) is a study of post-analysis software for immune sequencing data. The TCR beta cDNA libraries contained unique molecular identifiers. About 540,000 cDNA molecules were obtained from about 1 to 10 million T cells. TCRdb re-derived calls from the PCR reads in MiXCR, one entry per CDR3 protein. The sample yields about half a million distinct CDR3 sequences, around 40% seen once. This CDR3 is built from 15 residues. CDR1 is SGHKS, CDR2 YYEKEE, per germline (reference sequence). V shed 6 bases, J shed 2 bases, and the junction held 10 bases outside the gene matches. About this clonotype itself: Its antigen is currently unknown.

Study observations and caveats: The study found TRBV5-6, TRBV5-1 and TRBV20-1 among roughly 5 TRBV segments more frequent in patients than controls.

The chain carries TRBV5-5 and TRBJ2-7; 8 bases line up with TRBD2. Sequencing was done on a sample of blood. The clonotype comes from a girl between 10 and 17 years old with multiple sclerosis. DNA for the CDR3: TGTGCCAGCAAGAGCGGGACTAGATCTCCCTACGAGCAGTACTTC. Its translation is CASKSGTRSPYEQYF.